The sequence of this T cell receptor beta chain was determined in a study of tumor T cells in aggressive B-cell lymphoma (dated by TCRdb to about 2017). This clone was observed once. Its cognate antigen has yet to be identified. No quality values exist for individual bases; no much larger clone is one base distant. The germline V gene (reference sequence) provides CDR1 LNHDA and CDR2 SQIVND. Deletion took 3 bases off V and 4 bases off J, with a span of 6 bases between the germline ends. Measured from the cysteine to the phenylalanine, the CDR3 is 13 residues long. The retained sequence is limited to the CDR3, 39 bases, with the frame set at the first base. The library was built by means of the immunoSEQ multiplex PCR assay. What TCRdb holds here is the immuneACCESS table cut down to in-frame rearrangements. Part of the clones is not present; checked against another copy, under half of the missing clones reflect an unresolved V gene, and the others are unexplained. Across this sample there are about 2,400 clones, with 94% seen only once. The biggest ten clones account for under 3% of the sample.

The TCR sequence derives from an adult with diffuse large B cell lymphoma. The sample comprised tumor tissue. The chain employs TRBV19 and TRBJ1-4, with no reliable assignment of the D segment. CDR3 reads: CASSMAFNEKLFF. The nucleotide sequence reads TGTGCCAGTAGTATGGCCTTTAATGAAAAACTGTTTTTT.